This paragraph reports one T cell receptor beta chain. The data are from a study of patients and donors after allogeneic stem cell transplantation. The V gene's germline CDR1 is MNHEY and CDR2 SVGEGT. The CDR3 extends over 16 amino acids. With V trimmed by 6 bases and J by 2 bases, 8 bases remained unmatched. TCRdb passed the RT-PCR reads through MiXCR, listing each CDR3 protein once. Seen here are around 160,000 distinct CDR3 sequences, approximately 31% observed once, and the top ten hold around 3%. The chain couples TRBV6-2 or TRBV6-3 to TRBJ2-2, with TRBD2 matching over 8 bases. The clonotype was recovered from a human donor who was either an allogeneic HSCT recipient or a stem cell or donor lymphocyte infusion donor (not recorded which). It is not recorded whose cells these are; they may come from a transplant donor. The sample was blood, either unsorted or a sorted T cell fraction (not recorded which). This chain's CDR3 is CASSDGLAGNTGELFF. The DNA of the CDR3 is TGTGCCAGCAGCGACGGACTAGCCGGAAACACCGGGGAGCTGTTTTTT.